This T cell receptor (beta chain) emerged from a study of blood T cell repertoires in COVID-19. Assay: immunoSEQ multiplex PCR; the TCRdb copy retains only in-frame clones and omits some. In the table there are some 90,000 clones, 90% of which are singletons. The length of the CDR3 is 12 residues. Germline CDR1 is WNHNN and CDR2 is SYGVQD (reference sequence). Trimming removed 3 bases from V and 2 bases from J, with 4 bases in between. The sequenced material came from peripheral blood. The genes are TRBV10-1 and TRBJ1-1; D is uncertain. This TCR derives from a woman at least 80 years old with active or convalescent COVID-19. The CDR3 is CASSDPNTEAFF. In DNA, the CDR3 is TGCGCCAGCAGTGACCCAAACACTGAAGCTTTCTTT.